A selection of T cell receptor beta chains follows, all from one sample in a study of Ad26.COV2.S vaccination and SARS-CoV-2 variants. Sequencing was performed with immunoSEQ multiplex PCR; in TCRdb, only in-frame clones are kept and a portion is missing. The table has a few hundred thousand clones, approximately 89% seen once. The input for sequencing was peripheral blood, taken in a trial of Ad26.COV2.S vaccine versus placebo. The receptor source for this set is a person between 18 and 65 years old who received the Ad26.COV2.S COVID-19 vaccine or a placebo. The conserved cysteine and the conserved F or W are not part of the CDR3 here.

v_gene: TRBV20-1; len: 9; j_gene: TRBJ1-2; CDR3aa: SARGGRGYT
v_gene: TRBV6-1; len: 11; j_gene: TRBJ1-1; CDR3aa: ASRGQGYTEAF
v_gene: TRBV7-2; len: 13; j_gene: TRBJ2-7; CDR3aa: ASSLGQGLSYEQY
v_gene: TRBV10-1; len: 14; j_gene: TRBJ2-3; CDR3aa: ASSLPGQGVQDTQY
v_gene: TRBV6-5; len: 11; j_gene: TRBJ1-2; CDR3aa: ASSRTGKGPHT
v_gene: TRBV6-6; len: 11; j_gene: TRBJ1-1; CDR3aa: ASRQQQNTEAF
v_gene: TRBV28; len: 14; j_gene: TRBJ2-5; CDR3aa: ASSLGGAGDQETQY
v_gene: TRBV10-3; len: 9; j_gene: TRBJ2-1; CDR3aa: AIGGVNEQF
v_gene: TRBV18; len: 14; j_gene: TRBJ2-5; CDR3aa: ASSPVGSGGQETQY
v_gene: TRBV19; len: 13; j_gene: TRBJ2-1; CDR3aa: ASSHLSGTYNEQF
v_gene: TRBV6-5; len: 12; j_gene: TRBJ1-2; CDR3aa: ASRAGAAYYGYT
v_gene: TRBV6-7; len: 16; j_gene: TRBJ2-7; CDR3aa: ASSPNWDRKVLSYEQY
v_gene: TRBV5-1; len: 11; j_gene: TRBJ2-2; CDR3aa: ASRQRNTGELF
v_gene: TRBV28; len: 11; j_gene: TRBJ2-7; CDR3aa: ATAAGRGYEQY
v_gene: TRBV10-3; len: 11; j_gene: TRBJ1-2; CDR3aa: AISADRGSGYT
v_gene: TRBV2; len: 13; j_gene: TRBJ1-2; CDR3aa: ARPRGQGGNYGYT
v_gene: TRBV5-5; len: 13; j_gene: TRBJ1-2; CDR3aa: ASSLVLDRGTDYT
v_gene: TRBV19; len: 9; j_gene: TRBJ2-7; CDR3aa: ASSFKTVQY
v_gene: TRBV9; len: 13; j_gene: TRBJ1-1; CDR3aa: ASSARTAVNTEAF
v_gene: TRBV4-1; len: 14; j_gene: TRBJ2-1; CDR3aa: ASSHSGTSGRNEQF
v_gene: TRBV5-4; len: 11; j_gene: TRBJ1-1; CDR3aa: ASRPGGRTEAF
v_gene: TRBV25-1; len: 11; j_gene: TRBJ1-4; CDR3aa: ASSAQYNEKLF
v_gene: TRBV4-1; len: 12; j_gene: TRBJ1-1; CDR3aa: ASSHKLKNTEAF
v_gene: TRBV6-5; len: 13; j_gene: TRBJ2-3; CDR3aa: ASRTGRLHTDTQY
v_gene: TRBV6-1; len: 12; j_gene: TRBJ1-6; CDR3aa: ASSEALRSGPLH
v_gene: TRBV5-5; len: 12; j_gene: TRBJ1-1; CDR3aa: ASSFGTANTEAF
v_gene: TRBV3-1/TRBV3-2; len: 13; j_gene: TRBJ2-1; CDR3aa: ASSQGGSSYNEQF
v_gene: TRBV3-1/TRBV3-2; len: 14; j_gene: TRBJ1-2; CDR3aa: ASSQDGAGVRYGYT
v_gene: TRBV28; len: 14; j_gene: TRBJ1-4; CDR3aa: ASSLWGIGVGEKLF
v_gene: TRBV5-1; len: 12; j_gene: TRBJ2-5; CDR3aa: ASSLGQLGETQY
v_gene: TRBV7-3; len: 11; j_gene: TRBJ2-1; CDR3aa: ASSEDRDSEQF
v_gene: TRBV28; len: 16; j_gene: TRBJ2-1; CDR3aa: ASSILPPGLAGANEQF
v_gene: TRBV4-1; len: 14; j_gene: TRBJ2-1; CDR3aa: ASSQDGTNSYNEQF
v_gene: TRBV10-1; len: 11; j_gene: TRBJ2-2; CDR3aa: ASSEYFPGELF
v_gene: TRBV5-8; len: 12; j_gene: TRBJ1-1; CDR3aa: ASSQGRGRTEAF
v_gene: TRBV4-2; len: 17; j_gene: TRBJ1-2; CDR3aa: ASSQALIRAGGTNYGYT
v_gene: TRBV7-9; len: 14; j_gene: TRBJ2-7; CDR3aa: ASSGVTGRPFYEQY
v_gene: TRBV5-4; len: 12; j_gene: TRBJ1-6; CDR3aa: ASSLGTGNSPLH
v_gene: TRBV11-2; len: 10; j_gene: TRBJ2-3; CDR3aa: ASLRHTDTQY
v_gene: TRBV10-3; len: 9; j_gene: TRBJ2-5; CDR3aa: ATGQKETQY
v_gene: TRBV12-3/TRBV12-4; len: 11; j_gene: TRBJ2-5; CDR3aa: ASRDTNQETQY
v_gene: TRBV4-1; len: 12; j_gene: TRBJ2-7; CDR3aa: ASSSQTGGYEQY